This T cell receptor beta chain was identified during a study of molecular identifiers for immune sequencing clone quantification. Study-wide points: For effector cells, clones above 20 RNA copies held over 98% of molecules; for naive cells, under 1%.

In TCRdb, the PCR reads were re-called with MiXCR into one record per CDR3 protein. The top ten hold approximately 0.75% of the sample, which has roughly 630,000 distinct CDR3 sequences, 25% seen once. CDR1 SGHTA and CDR2 FQGNSA come from the germline V gene. This CDR3 comprises 16 residues. This clonotype has at least ten counts. No antigen is known for it. Its ends do not fully match the called genes, so a read error is possible. This clonotype originated in a human donor in good health. Some libraries in this study had Jurkat cell RNA spiked in. Material: naive CD8+ T cells from blood, with Jurkat cell RNA spiked in. Subset indicated: FACS-sorted CD8+CD4-CCR7+CD45RA+ naive T cells. This rearrangement joins TRBV7-2 to TRBJ2-7; D possibly corresponds to TRBD1 (6 bases). The CDR3 DNA is TGTGCCAGCACCTTACTTTCAGGGGCATACCTAAACGAGCAGTACTTC. Translation: CASTLLSGAYLNEQYF.